The TCR beta chain described here comes from a study of blood T cells in healthy people across ages. This clonotype showed up just a few times. Its matching antigen is unknown. Study results and limitations: The donors' CMV status was not determined, possibly confounding changes in expanded clonotypes.

Then a second PCR, running roughly 7 to 11 cycles, was carried out with a sample-barcoded 5' primer and a J-beta primer mix. All cDNA molecules were each tagged by a template-switch adaptor with 12 random nucleotides. In TCRdb, the 5' RACE reads were re-called with MiXCR into one record per CDR3 protein. Of fewer than 900,000 distinct CDR3 sequences in the sample, 45% to 50% were seen once. V was cut by 2 bases and J by 5 bases, with 13 bases left in between. Germline V CDR1 and CDR2: SGDLS, YYNGEE. The CDR3 runs to 14 residues. The gene calls are TRBV9 and TRBJ1-2; D is perhaps TRBD1 (6 bases). The source is a woman in her sixties or seventies in good health. The sample consisted of blood. The CDR3 coding sequence is TGTGCCAGCAGCGTTGCCCAGGGGCGGTATGGCTACACCTTC. Its protein product is CASSVAQGRYGYTF.